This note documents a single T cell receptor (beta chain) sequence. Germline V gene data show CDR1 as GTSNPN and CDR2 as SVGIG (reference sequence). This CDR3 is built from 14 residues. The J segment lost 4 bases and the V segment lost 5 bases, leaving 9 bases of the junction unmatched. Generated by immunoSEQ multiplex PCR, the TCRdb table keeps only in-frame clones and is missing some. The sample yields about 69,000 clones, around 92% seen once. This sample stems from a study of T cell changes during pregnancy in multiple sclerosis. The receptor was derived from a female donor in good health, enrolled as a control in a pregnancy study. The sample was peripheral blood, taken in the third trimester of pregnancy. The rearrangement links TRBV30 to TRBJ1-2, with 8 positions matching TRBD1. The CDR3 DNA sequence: TGTGCCTGGCTTGGCCTAGGGACAGGCTATGGCTACACCTTC. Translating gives CAWLGLGTGYGYTF.